Presented here are 31 T cell receptor beta chains from one specimen sequenced in a study of cytomegalovirus exposure and HLA in healthy donors (dated by TCRdb to 2016 to 2017). Library generation was performed with the immunoSEQ multiplex PCR assay. For the multiplex PCR, a mixture combining 60 forward primers for TCR Vbeta segments and 13 reverse primers for TCR Jbeta segments was used. TCRdb carries this immuneACCESS record with in-frame sequences only. Its versions omit some clonotypes, under half of them owing to an unresolved V gene in the studies checked, with the rest unexplained. Here the sample has roughly 110,000 clones; around 77% occur a single time. The leading ten clones occupy under 5% of the sample. Sequences were obtained from PBMCs. These receptors came from a male donor in good health and CMV-seronegative.

This chain connects TRBV9 to TRBJ2-7; D unresolved. Germline V gene sequence: CDR1 SGDLS, CDR2 YYNGEE. There are 16 residues in the CDR3. Trimming took 4 bases from V and 0 from J, leaving 17 bases between them. The CDR3 coding sequence is TGTGCCAGCAGCCCTAGTAGGAACTGGCGCTCCTACGAGCAGTACTTC. The encoded protein is CASSPSRNWRSYEQYF.

V is TRBV5-1 and J is TRBJ2-1, with 10 bases fitting TRBD1. Looked up from germline, CDR1 is SGHRS and CDR2 is YFSETQ. V trimming: 5 bases; J trimming: 3 bases; junction bases outside the gene matches: 5. The CDR3 length is 15 residues. CDR3 amino acids: CASRPGQGNYNEQFF. The CDR3 DNA reads as TGCGCCAGCAGACCGGGACAGGGGAACTACAATGAGCAGTTCTTC.

This clone was recorded a few times. The V and J genes are TRBV2 and TRBJ2-3, with D unclear. CDR3 length: 14 amino acids. Trimming took off 2 bases at V and 1 base at J, with 7 bases between the two ends. The V gene's germline CDR1 is SNHLY and CDR2 FYNNEI. The CDR3 DNA follows: TGTGCCAGCAGTGAATTCACAGGCACAGATACGCAGTATTTT. Protein product: CASSEFTGTDTQYF. Filled out from reference TRBV2 and TRBJ2-3, the complete variable domain reads EPEVTQTPSHQVTQMGQEVILRCVPISNHLYFYWYRQILGQKVEFLVSFYNNEISEKSEIFDDQFSVERPDGSNFTLKIRSTKLEDSAMYFCASSEFTGTDTQYFGPGTRLTVL.

This rearrangement joins TRBV10-3 to TRBJ2-1, with TRBD2 identical over 7 bases. The CDR3 totals 16 residues. Germline CDR1 is ENHRY and CDR2 is SYGVKD. V was pared by 7 bases and J by 0 bases, with 9 bases of the junction left unmatched. The CDR3 spells CAINDAGESSYNEQFF. Written as DNA, the CDR3 is TGTGCCATCAACGACGCGGGAGAGAGCTCCTACAATGAGCAGTTCTTC.

The gene calls are TRBV5-1 and TRBJ2-5; TRBD2 aligns across 12 bases. From germline, CDR1 is SGHRS and CDR2 YFSETQ. V was pared by 0 bases and J by 5 bases, with 8 bases of the junction left unmatched. CDR3 length: 17 amino acids. The CDR3 loop reads CASSLAMTSGSDETQYF. DNA for the CDR3: TGCGCCAGCAGCTTGGCCATGACTAGCGGGAGTGATGAGACCCAGTACTTC.

J is TRBJ1-4 and V is TRBV27; D gene unclear. Trimming cost V 6 bases and J 5 bases, with 7 bases left between them. CDR1 and CDR2 from the germline V gene are MNHEY and SMNVEV (reference sequence). CDR3 length: 12 residues. The CDR3 coding sequence is TGTGCCAGCAGCCCCCCGAATGAAAAACTGTTTTTT. Residues: CASSPPNEKLFF.

This rearrangement joins TRBV7-8 to TRBJ2-7, with 8 bases that match TRBD2. With V trimmed by 3 bases and J by 3 bases, 4 bases remained unmatched. The length of the CDR3 is 14 residues. The germline V gene encodes CDR1 SGHVS and CDR2 FQNEAQ. The CDR3 here is CASSFAGGSYEQYF. In nucleotides, the CDR3 is TGTGCCAGCAGCTTTGCGGGGGGAAGCTACGAGCAGTACTTC.

CDR3 residues: CATFTGGGYEQYF. CDR3 in DNA: TGTGCCACCTTTACAGGGGGGGGCTACGAGCAGTACTTC. The rearrangement uses TRBV28 and TRBJ2-7, with D possibly matching TRBD1 (8 bases). V shed 10 bases and J shed 3 bases, with 16 bases lying between them. Germline V CDR1 and CDR2: MDHEN, SYDVKM. The CDR3 runs 13 residues.

This rearrangement joins TRBV7-2 to TRBJ2-7, with a weak D call TRBD2 (6 bases). CDR1 and CDR2 (germline): SGHTA, FQGNSA. Between the trimmed V and J ends, which lost 1 base and 0 bases, there was a span of 7 bases. The CDR3 totals 14 residues. CDR3 residues: CASSLVGSSYEQYF. The CDR3 nucleotides read TGTGCCAGCAGCTTAGTCGGGAGCTCCTACGAGCAGTACTTC.

DNA for the CDR3: TGCGCCAGCAGCTTGGGGGGGACTAGCGGGAGTAATGAGCAGTTCTTC. Protein sequence: CASSLGGTSGSNEQFF. The chain employs TRBV5-1 and TRBJ2-1, with 14 bases matching TRBD2. V was pared by 0 bases and J by 7 bases, with 3 bases of the junction left unmatched. CDR1 is SGHRS and CDR2 is YFSETQ in the germline V gene. The CDR3 has 16 amino acids.

V gene TRBV5-6 combines with J gene TRBJ2-2; D is unclear. V was pared by 4 bases and J by 6 bases, with 13 bases between. The CDR3 is made up of 14 amino acids. Germline-derived CDR1 and CDR2 are SGHDT and YYEEEE. The chain's CDR3 is CASSHSLVPGELFF. CDR3 coding DNA: TGTGCCAGCAGCCACTCTCTAGTGCCCGGGGAGCTGTTTTTT. Using reference TRBV5-6 and TRBJ2-2 for the parts outside the CDR3, the full variable domain is DAGVTQSPTHLIKTRGQQVTLRCSPKSGHDTVSWYQQALGQGPQFIFQYYEEEERQRGNFPDRFSGHQFPNYSSELNVNALLLGDSALYLCASSHSLVPGELFFGEGSRLTVL.

This chain uses TRBV7-9 with TRBJ1-2; 9 bases are a match to TRBD1. The CDR3 covers 17 residues. Germline values: CDR1 SEHNR, CDR2 FQNEAQ (reference sequence). The V segment lost 7 bases and the J segment 4 bases; nucleotides outside the gene matches: 16. The CDR3 nucleotides read TGTGCCAGCATGACGGACAGGGGCGATTTCCGTATCTATGGCTACACCTTC. Protein product: CASMTDRGDFRIYGYTF.

This rearrangement joins TRBV7-6 to TRBJ2-7; D gene ambiguous. The CDR3 consists of 15 residues. V was clipped by 5 bases and J by 2 bases, with 16 bases between them. Germline lookup yields CDR1 SGHVS and CDR2 FNYEAQ. Here the CDR3 reads CASSPPATPPYEQYF. In nucleotides, the CDR3 is TGTGCCAGCAGCCCTCCAGCGACCCCCCCCTACGAGCAGTACTTC.

This clone is a singleton in its sample. V is TRBV11-2 and J is TRBJ2-1; no clear D. CDR3 length: 13 amino acids. V lost 0 bases and J lost 14, with 14 bases in between. Per the germline V gene, CDR1 is SGHAT and CDR2 is FQNNGV. This CDR3 is CASSLESSVSKFF. The CDR3 DNA reads as TGTGCCAGCAGCTTAGAATCAAGTGTTAGTAAGTTCTTC.

The chain links TRBV7-2 to TRBJ2-3; D is uncertain. The CDR3 is made up of 13 amino acids. The germline V gene encodes CDR1 SGHTA and CDR2 FQGNSA. Trimming left V 5 bases short and J 6 bases short, with 12 bases between. This chain's CDR3 is CASSPRRADTQYF. For the CDR3, the DNA is TGTGCCAGCAGCCCCCGGCGAGCGGATACGCAGTATTTT.

The rearrangement links TRBV6-6 to TRBJ2-5; TRBD1 aligns across 9 bases. The germline V gene encodes CDR1 MNHNY and CDR2 SVGAGI (reference sequence). With V trimmed by 2 bases and J by 2 bases, 3 bases remained unmatched. The CDR3 runs to 15 residues. Written as DNA, the CDR3 is TGTGCCAGCAGTTACCGGGACAGGGATCAAGAGACCCAGTACTTC. Translated: CASSYRDRDQETQYF.

The chain uses TRBV27 and TRBJ2-5; tentatively, D is TRBD2 (6 bases). CDR1 is MNHEY and CDR2 is SMNVEV in the germline V gene (reference sequence). The CDR3 is 12 residues long. V dropped 8 bases and J dropped 5 bases, with 12 bases sitting between them. The DNA for the CDR3 is TGTGCCAGCGCAAGTCGGGGGGAGACCCAGTACTTC. Translation: CASASRGETQYF.

This rearrangement joins TRBV5-1 to TRBJ2-3; 9 bases are a match to TRBD2. The CDR3 has 16 residues. The germline CDR1 and CDR2 sequences are SGHRS and YFSETQ. The V gene end was trimmed by 3 bases and the J gene end by 1 base; junction bases not matched to a gene: 6. The chain's CDR3 is CASSSLLAGGTDTQYF. Here the CDR3 DNA reads TGCGCCAGCAGCTCCCTACTAGCGGGTGGCACAGATACGCAGTATTTT.

The rearrangement uses TRBV27 and TRBJ2-7; D unresolved. CDR1 and CDR2 from the germline V gene are MNHEY and SMNVEV (reference sequence). Trimming took off 6 bases at V and 4 bases at J, with 13 bases between the two ends. This CDR3 comprises 13 residues. CDR3 in DNA: TGTGCCAGCAGCGCCTTAGGAGAGTACGAGCAGTACTTC. This codes for CASSALGEYEQYF.

The chain combines TRBV9 with TRBJ1-1; maybe TRBD1 (5 bases). The V gene lost 0 bases and the J gene lost 5 bases, with 14 bases spanning the gap. The CDR3 runs to 15 residues. Looked up from germline, CDR1 is SGDLS and CDR2 is YYNGEE. CDR3 sequence reads: CASSVVAGLGTEAFF. The CDR3 nucleotides are TGTGCCAGCAGCGTAGTCGCGGGACTTGGTACTGAAGCTTTCTTT.

Note on this clone: The germline gene is not matched at one end of the junction; a read error may be the cause. Different DNA sequences within this sample yield the same CDR3. The rearrangement uses TRBV6-5 and TRBJ1-2, with 11 bases identical to TRBD1. The CDR3 is 14 residues long. Germline lookup yields CDR1 MNHEY and CDR2 SVGAGI. The CDR3 DNA is TGTGCCAGTAGTTGGGGACAGGGGGATTACGGCTACACCTTC. Protein sequence: CASSWGQGDYGYTF.

As DNA, the CDR3 is TGTGCCTGGAGTGCCGGGACAGGGGTCTACGAGCAGTACTTC. Protein sequence: CAWSAGTGVYEQYF. This chain links TRBV30 with TRBJ2-7; 10 nucleotides align to TRBD1. Germline trimming cut 1 base from V and 3 bases from J; bases unmatched to any gene: 3. CDR3 length: 14 amino acids. Germline CDR1 and CDR2: GTSNPN and SVGIG (reference sequence). Supplemented by reference TRBV30 and TRBJ2-7, the full variable domain reads SQTIHQWPATLVQPVGSPLSLECTVEGTSNPNLYWYRQAAGRGLQLLFYSVGIGQISSEVPQNLSASRPQDRQFILSSKKLLLSDSGFYLCAWSAGTGVYEQYFGPGTRLTVT.

Regarding this clone: Other DNA sequences of this sample code for an identical CDR3. This chain uses TRBV6-5 with TRBJ2-7; TRBD2 is a possible D gene (5 bases). Trimming took 0 bases from V and 2 from J, leaving 11 bases between them. From germline, CDR1 is MNHEY and CDR2 SVGAGI. The CDR3 spans 15 residues. The CDR3 is CASSYSGEGAYEQYF. CDR3 sequence (DNA): TGTGCCAGCAGTTACTCTGGCGAGGGAGCCTACGAGCAGTACTTC.

This clone was recorded a few times. The chain uses TRBV27 and TRBJ2-1, with D hard to call. The CDR3 is 12 residues long. V lost 8 bases and J lost 5, with 10 bases in between. Looked up from germline, CDR1 is MNHEY and CDR2 is SMNVEV (reference sequence). The CDR3 region has the DNA TGTGCCAGCGGGCAGATTAACAATGAGCAGTTCTTC. Encoded protein: CASGQINNEQFF.

The V and J genes are TRBV19 and TRBJ1-1; D remains ambiguous. Germline lookup yields CDR1 LNHDA and CDR2 SQIVND (reference sequence). V was clipped by 5 bases and J by 1 base, with 20 bases between them. The CDR3 has 17 amino acids. The CDR3 nucleotides read TGTGCCAGTAGTGCCCGCCGTGAAGAGCAACCGAACACTGAAGCTTTCTTT. Protein product: CASSARREEQPNTEAFF. Looking up the rest from reference TRBV19 and TRBJ1-1 gives the full variable domain: DGGITQSPKYLFRKEGQNVTLSCEQNLNHDAMYWYRQDPGQGLRLIYYSQIVNDFQKGDIAEGYSVSREKKESFPLTVTSAQKNPTAFYLCASSARREEQPNTEAFFGQGTRLTVV.

The chain links TRBV5-6 to TRBJ2-3, with 8 bases that match TRBD1. Germline CDR1 reads SGHDT; CDR2 reads YYEEEE. Losses at the gene ends were 4 bases for V and 0 bases for J; bases not matched to a gene: 10. The CDR3 runs to 17 residues. As DNA, the CDR3 is TGTGCCAGCAGCGTCGACAGGGGACCAACTAGCACAGATACGCAGTATTTT. Residues: CASSVDRGPTSTDTQYF.

The chain is built from TRBV10-3 and TRBJ2-1; D not resolved. The CDR3 length is 12 residues. The germline CDR1 and CDR2 sequences are ENHRY and SYGVKD. V lost 4 bases to trimming and J lost 4 bases, with 5 bases between them. Here the CDR3 DNA reads TGTGCCATCAGTGCAGGATACAATGAGCAGTTCTTC. Protein product: CAISAGYNEQFF.

V is TRBV9 and J is TRBJ1-1; 9 nucleotides line up with TRBD1. V dropped 0 bases and J dropped 1; count of bases not matched to a gene: 4. CDR3 length equals 16 residues. The germline V gene encodes CDR1 SGDLS and CDR2 YYNGEE. The chain's CDR3 is CASSVATTGGNTEAFF. CDR3 coding DNA: TGTGCCAGCAGCGTAGCTACGACAGGGGGGAACACTGAAGCTTTCTTT.

This chain connects TRBV7-6 to TRBJ2-3; 9 bases agree with TRBD2. Germline assignment: CDR1 SGHVS and CDR2 FNYEAQ. This CDR3 comprises 15 residues. Trimming took 5 bases from V and 1 from J; bases not matched to a gene: 4. This CDR3 is CASSAGGRGTDTQYF. In DNA, the CDR3 is TGTGCCAGCAGCGCGGGAGGGCGGGGCACAGATACGCAGTATTTT.

The chain joins TRBV5-4 to TRBJ2-3, with 14 nucleotides matching TRBD2. Germline V gene sequence: CDR1 SGHNT, CDR2 YYREEE (reference sequence). The CDR3 spans 16 residues. Trimming took 4 bases from V and 3 from J; bases not matched to a gene: 4. CDR3 coding DNA: TGTGCCAGCAGCCGGACTAGCGGGAGGATTACAGATACGCAGTATTTT. Its translation: CASSRTSGRITDTQYF.

The chain carries TRBV27 and TRBJ2-7, with a weak D call TRBD1 (6 bases). The V end was cut by 3 bases, the J end by 1 base, with 10 bases between. This CDR3 spans 14 amino acids. Per the germline V gene, CDR1 is MNHEY and CDR2 is SMNVEV (reference sequence). In DNA, the CDR3 is TGTGCCAGCAGTTTGGCCAGGGGATCCTACGAGCAGTACTTC. Translating it yields CASSLARGSYEQYF.